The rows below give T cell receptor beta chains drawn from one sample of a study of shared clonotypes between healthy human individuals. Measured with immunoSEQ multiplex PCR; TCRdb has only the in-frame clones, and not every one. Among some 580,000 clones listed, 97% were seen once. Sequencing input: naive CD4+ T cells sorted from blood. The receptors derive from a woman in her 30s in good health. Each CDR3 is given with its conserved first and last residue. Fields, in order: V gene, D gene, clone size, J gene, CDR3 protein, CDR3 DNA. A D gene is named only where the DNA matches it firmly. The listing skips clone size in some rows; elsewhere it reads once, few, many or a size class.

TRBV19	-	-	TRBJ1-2	CASSLAGTVRPIYGYTF	TGTGCCAGTAGTCTCGCCGGGACGGTGAGACCCATCTATGGCTACACCTTC
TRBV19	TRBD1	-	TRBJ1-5	CASSIGTGGGQPQHF	TGTGCCAGTAGTATAGGGACAGGGGGGGGTCAGCCCCAGCATTTT
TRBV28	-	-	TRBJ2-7	CASSLGSVGGFYEQYF	TGTGCCAGCAGTTTAGGGTCTGTAGGTGGGTTCTACGAGCAGTACTTC
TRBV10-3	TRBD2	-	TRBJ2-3	CAITLAGTDTQYF	TGTGCCATCACCCTAGCGGGCACAGATACGCAGTATTTT
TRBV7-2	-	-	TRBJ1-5	CASSPRPSPGPQHF	TGTGCCAGCAGCCCCCGACCGTCACCAGGGCCCCAGCATTTT
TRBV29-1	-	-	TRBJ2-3	CSVTDPTDTQYF	TGCAGCGTCACGGACCCCACAGATACGCAGTATTTT
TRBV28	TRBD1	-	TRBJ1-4	CASSPGGQGEKLFF	TGTGCCAGCAGCCCAGGGGGGCAGGGTGAAAAACTGTTTTTT
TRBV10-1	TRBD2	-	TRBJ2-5	CASSPTRTSGRTETQYF	TGCGCCAGCAGTCCTACTCGGACTAGCGGGAGGACGGAGACCCAGTACTTC
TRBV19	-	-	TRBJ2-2	CASTESPTANTGELFF	TGTGCCAGTACGGAGTCGCCAACGGCGAACACCGGGGAGCTGTTTTTT
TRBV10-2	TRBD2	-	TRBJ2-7	CASSSSGSGGYEQYF	TGCGCCAGCAGTTCTAGCGGGAGTGGAGGGTACGAGCAGTACTTC
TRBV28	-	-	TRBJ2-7	CASSSWGLRPYEQYF	TGTGCCAGCAGCTCCTGGGGACTTCGCCCATACGAGCAGTACTTC
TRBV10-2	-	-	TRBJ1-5	CASRLGTTNQPQHF	TGCGCCAGCAGACTCGGGACCACTAATCAGCCCCAGCATTTT
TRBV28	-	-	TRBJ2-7	CASSYGPNYEQYF	TGTGCCAGCAGCTACGGACCTAACTACGAGCAGTACTTC
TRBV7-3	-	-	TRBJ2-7	CASSSPRGSYEQYF	TGTGCCAGCAGCTCGCCGCGAGGTTCCTACGAGCAGTACTTC
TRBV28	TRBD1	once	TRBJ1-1	CASSSTGSLNTEAFF	TGTGCCAGCAGTTCGACAGGGAGTTTGAACACTGAAGCTTTCTTT
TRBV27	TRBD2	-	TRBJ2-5	CASSSPGLAGFRQGAQYF	TGTGCCAGCAGTTCACCGGGACTAGCGGGATTTCGGCAAGGTGCCCAGTACTTC
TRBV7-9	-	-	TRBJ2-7	CASSVGGAAVEQYF	TGTGCCAGCAGCGTTGGCGGGGCAGCGGTGGAGCAGTACTTC
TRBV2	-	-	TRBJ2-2	CASSSENTGELFF	TGTGCCAGCAGTTCTGAGAACACCGGGGAGCTGTTTTTT
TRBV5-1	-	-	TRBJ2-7	CASSPRQGGPYEQYF	TGCGCCAGCAGCCCACGTCAGGGCGGCCCCTACGAGCAGTACTTC
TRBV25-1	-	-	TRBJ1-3	CASKGTNSGNTIYF	TGTGCCAGCAAGGGGACGAACTCTGGAAACACCATATATTTT
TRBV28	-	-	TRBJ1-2	CASSFGYGYTF	TGTGCCAGCAGTTTTGGGTATGGCTACACCTTC
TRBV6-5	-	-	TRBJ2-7	CASTLGTPTYEQYF	TGTGCCAGCACCTTGGGGACGCCCACCTACGAGCAGTACTTC
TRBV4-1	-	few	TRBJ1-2	CASSSPLAEGYTF	TGCGCCAGCAGCTCGCCCTTAGCTGAGGGCTACACCTTC
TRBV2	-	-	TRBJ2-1	CASSENPAGKGNEQFF	TGTGCCAGCAGTGAAAACCCGGCGGGAAAAGGCAATGAGCAGTTCTTC
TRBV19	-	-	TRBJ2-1	CASTKRSSYNEQFF	TGTGCCAGTACGAAGCGGAGCTCCTACAATGAGCAGTTCTTC
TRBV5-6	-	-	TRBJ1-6	CASSWGGASPLHF	TGTGCCAGCAGCTGGGGCGGGGCATCACCCCTCCACTTT
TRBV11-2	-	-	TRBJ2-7	CASSPNADSLETYEQYF	TGTGCCAGCAGCCCAAACGCGGACAGCCTAGAGACCTACGAGCAGTACTTC
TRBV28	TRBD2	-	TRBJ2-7	CATGGVYEQYF	TGTGCCACGGGAGGAGTCTACGAGCAGTACTTC
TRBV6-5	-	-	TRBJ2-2	CASSSRTRNTGELFF	TGTGCCAGCAGTTCCAGGACCCGGAACACCGGGGAGCTGTTTTTT
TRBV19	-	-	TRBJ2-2	CASTNRGQGITGELFF	TGTGCCAGTACCAATCGGGGGCAGGGGATCACCGGGGAGCTGTTTTTT
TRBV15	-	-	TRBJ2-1	CATSRVGTSYNEQFF	TGTGCCACCAGCAGAGTCGGGACATCCTACAATGAGCAGTTCTTC
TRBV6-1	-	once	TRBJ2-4	CASSETGWGLAKNIQYF	TGTGCCAGCAGTGAAACAGGGTGGGGCTTAGCCAAAAACATTCAGTACTTC
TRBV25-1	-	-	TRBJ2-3	CASSEYRLGTDTQYF	TGTGCCAGCAGTGAATACCGACTAGGCACAGATACGCAGTATTTT
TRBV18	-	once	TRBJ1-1	CASSPPGREAFF	TGTGCCAGCTCACCCCCCGGCCGTGAAGCTTTCTTT
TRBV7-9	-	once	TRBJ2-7	CASSLIEYEQYF	TGTGCCAGCAGCTTAATCGAGTACGAGCAGTACTTC
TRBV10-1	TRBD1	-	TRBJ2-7	CASSESGTGGLSYEQYF	TGCGCCAGCAGTGAGTCCGGCACAGGGGGCCTTTCCTACGAGCAGTACTTC
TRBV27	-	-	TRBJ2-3	CASSLLAAVTDTQYF	TGTGCCAGCAGTTTATTGGCCGCGGTCACAGATACGCAGTATTTT